This T cell receptor beta chain was obtained from a study of molecular identifiers for immune sequencing clone quantification. Using a CD8+CD4-CCR7+CD45RA+ phenotype, naive CD8 T cells were sorted. Trimming removed 5 bases at V and 6 bases at J, with 11 bases between. This CDR3 contains 14 residues. Germline loops: CDR1 SEHNR, CDR2 FQNEAQ (reference sequence). Study-level findings and limits: Under 1% of molecules in naive cells, but over 98% of effector molecules, belonged to clones above 20 RNA copies.

TCRdb reprocessed the PCR reads with MiXCR, giving one entry per CDR3 protein. The profile shows over 600,000 distinct CDR3 sequences, roughly 21% of them singletons. Details on this clonotype: Its antigen is unidentified.

This TCR derives from a human donor in good health. Some libraries in this study had Jurkat cell RNA spiked in. Sequenced material: naive CD8+ T cells from blood, with Jurkat cell RNA spiked in. The subset denotes: FACS-sorted CD8+CD4-CCR7+CD45RA+ naive T cells. The genes are TRBV7-9 and TRBJ1-6; D not resolved. CDR3 DNA: TGTGCCAGCAGCCGGACGTCCGCTAATTCACCCCTCCACTTT. Encoded protein: CASSRTSANSPLHF.